These 8 T cell receptor beta chains originate from one sample sequenced in a study of T cell responses to AZD1222 COVID-19 vaccine. Some clones are missing from TCRdb's copy, which holds only in-frame ones; the method was immunoSEQ multiplex PCR. The sample lists 60,000 to 80,000 clones; 85% were seen once. The source material was peripheral blood, sampled on day 0 of AZD1222 vaccination. The receptors shown here come from an adult in good health.

V is TRBV12-3 or TRBV12-4 and J is TRBJ1-6; D remains ambiguous. V lost 6 bases and J lost 4, with 4 bases in between. CDR3 length equals 12 residues. This CDR3 reads CASRVYNSPLHF. The CDR3 coding sequence is TGTGCCAGCAGGGTATATAATTCACCCCTCCACTTT.

The gene calls are TRBV15 and TRBJ2-7, with a tentative D call TRBD2 (7 bases). This CDR3 region has 15 residues. Looked up from germline, CDR1 is LNHNV and CDR2 is YYDKDF (reference sequence). Between the trimmed V and J ends, which lost 3 bases and 0 bases, there was a span of 12 bases. For the CDR3, the DNA is TGTGCCACCAGCAGGGGGGGGACATACTCCTACGAGCAGTACTTC. It is translated as CATSRGGTYSYEQYF.

The chain links TRBV14 to TRBJ2-3; the D gene could be TRBD1 or TRBD2 (6 bases each). The CDR3 totals 16 residues. Germline CDR1 reads SGHDN; CDR2 reads FVKESK. Trimming removed 1 base from V and 2 bases from J, with 13 bases in between. The CDR3 sequence is CASSQVRGADTDTQYF. CDR3 coding DNA: TGTGCCAGCAGCCAAGTTAGGGGGGCAGACACAGATACGCAGTATTTT.

V is TRBV12-3 or TRBV12-4 and J is TRBJ2-4, with 7 bases fitting TRBD1. V lost 7 bases to trimming and J lost 6 bases; unmatched junction nucleotides: 3. The CDR3 has 12 residues. The CDR3 region has the DNA TGTGCCAGCAAGCCAGGGGGAAACATTCAGTACTTC. Translated: CASKPGGNIQYF.

The chain combines TRBV28 with TRBJ2-1; 15 bases are a match to TRBD2. Trimming at V came to 5 bases and at J to 12 bases, leaving 11 bases not matched to a gene. CDR1 and CDR2 from the germline V gene are MDHEN and SYDVKM. The length of the CDR3 is 16 residues. The CDR3 is CASSPSGLAGGITQFF. The CDR3 DNA reads TGTGCCAGCAGTCCCTCGGGACTAGCGGGGGGCATCACGCAGTTCTTC.

In this sample, this clone turned up a few times. The chain employs TRBV5-6 and TRBJ1-2, with D perhaps TRBD1 (5 bases). CDR3 size: 14 residues. Germline V CDR1 and CDR2: SGHDT, YYEEEE. V lost 0 bases and J 9 bases, leaving 15 bases between the germline ends. The CDR3 reads CASSLGAIGTRYTF. The DNA for the CDR3 is TGTGCCAGCAGCTTGGGCGCAATAGGGACTCGCTACACCTTC.

The chain combines TRBV15 with TRBJ2-1, with 10 positions matching TRBD2. The V gene end was trimmed by 0 bases and the J gene end by 10 bases; junction bases not matched to a gene: 9. The CDR3 runs to 16 residues. Germline V lookup: CDR1 LNHNV, CDR2 YYDKDF (reference sequence). CDR3 in DNA: TGTGCCACCAGCAGAGATCCCAGCGGGGGGGCCTGGGAGCAGTTCTTC. Translated, it gives CATSRDPSGGAWEQFF.

The chain employs TRBV27 and TRBJ1-2; D remains ambiguous. Deletions cut 2 bases from V and 1 base from J, with 5 bases between. The CDR3 has 13 residues. Germline CDR1 and CDR2: MNHEY and SMNVEV (reference sequence). The CDR3 nucleotides read TGTGCCAGCAGTTTAACATTTAACTATGGCTACACCTTC. Translation gives CASSLTFNYGYTF.